The T cell receptor (beta chain) described here comes from a study of cytomegalovirus exposure and HLA in healthy donors. Study in general: Most genotyped donors, roughly 80% of more than 300, had Caucasian-associated genetic ancestry. Study-wide results and caveats: In a later analysis, compared with equally common non-associated chains, HLA-associated beta chains were more expanded.

The CDR3 contains 10 residues. The germline V gene has CDR1 SGHNT and CDR2 YYREEE (reference sequence). V was pared by 2 bases and J by 6 bases, with 3 bases between. The PCR was carried out with 60 Vbeta primers and 13 Jbeta primers. Sequenced by immunoSEQ multiplex PCR; TCRdb stores in-frame clones only, minus some. The table includes about 200,000 clones, 82% detected once. Concerning this clone itself: The antigen remains unidentified.

Sequenced sample: PBMCs. The V and J genes are TRBV5-4 and TRBJ2-7; D is undetermined. This clonotype was obtained from a boy between 2 and 10 years old in good health and CMV-seronegative. The CDR3 DNA follows: TGTGCCAGCAGCTTCATCGAGCAGTACTTC. This sequence encodes CASSFIEQYF. Looking up the rest from reference TRBV5-4 and TRBJ2-7 gives the full variable domain: ETGVTQSPTHLIKTRGQQVTLRCSSQSGHNTVSWYQQALGQGPQFIFQYYREEENGRGNFPPRFSGLQFPNYSSELNVNALELDDSALYLCASSFIEQYFGPGTRLTVT.